This T cell receptor (beta chain) was retrieved from a study of regulatory T cells in long-lasting Graves disease. Points from the study as a whole: Accuracy may have been reduced by the small sample size. Thyroid tissue went unexamined; only peripheral blood was analyzed. TRBV28, TRBJ1-2 and TRBJ2-5 emerged as the favored segments in persistent disease.

This clonotype was seen ten or more times. Its antigen is undetermined. HTBI primers from iRepertoire and Arm-PCR of CDR3 regions yielded the TCR beta libraries. Via MiXCR, TCRdb re-called the multiplex PCR reads, giving one row per CDR3 protein. The table records around 400,000 distinct CDR3 sequences, about 21% of them present only once. The time point: persistent/refractory GD, antithyroid drugs over 5 years with positive TRAb. The TCR library was prepared using RNA isolated from PBMCs. Patients met American Thyroid Association criteria for Graves' disease. The CDR3 has 11 residues. Trimming took 8 bases from V and 9 from J, leaving 14 bases between them. Per germline, CDR1 MDHEN and CDR2 SYDVKM.

The receptor's source is a female donor with Graves disease. The input for sequencing was peripheral blood mononuclear cells (PBMCs), taken when the disease was refractory, from a patient treated with antithyroid drugs. The V and J genes are TRBV28 and TRBJ2-7; possible D gene TRBD1, 6 bases. The CDR3 sequence is CASGQGLVQYF. The CDR3 DNA reads TGTGCCAGCGGTCAGGGGTTAGTGCAGTACTTC. Supplemented by reference TRBV28 and TRBJ2-7, the full variable domain reads DVKVTQSSRYLVKRTGEKVFLECVQDMDHENMFWYRQDPGLGLRLIYFSYDVKMKEKGDIPEGYSVSREKKERFSLILESASTNQTSMYLCASGQGLVQYFGPGTRLTVT.